This TCR beta chain originates from a study of cytomegalovirus exposure and HLA in healthy donors. Findings and limits, study-wide: A later analysis by the authors found several of the most significant clusters apparently linked to common viral pathogens.

With regard to this clone: Its cognate antigen is unknown.

PCR primers comprised 60 Vbeta and 13 Jbeta primers. Using immunoSEQ multiplex PCR, the repertoire was profiled, and TCRdb retains in-frame clones only, with some absent. The sample lists about 150,000 clones; around 84% were seen once. Donors were nominally healthy when sampled, though unrecorded immune exposures were likely. Germline loops: CDR1 SQVTM, CDR2 ANQGSEA. V shed 3 bases, J shed 0 bases, and the junction held 5 bases outside the gene matches. There are 15 residues in the CDR3. Specimen: PBMCs. V is TRBV29-1 and J is TRBJ2-7, with 10 bases aligning to TRBD2. The sequence was collected from a boy aged 2 to 10 in good health and CMV-seronegative. The CDR3 loop reads CSVDSSGGSSYEQYF. The CDR3 DNA follows: TGCAGCGTTGATTCTAGCGGGGGTAGCTCCTACGAGCAGTACTTC.